The 24 T cell receptor beta chains listed next were all sequenced from one sample in a study of T cells in tumors after PD-1 blockade. Using immunoSEQ multiplex PCR, the repertoire was profiled, and TCRdb retains in-frame clones only, with some absent. The table has approximately 20,000 clones, over 70% seen once; the top ten hold roughly 25%. This material consisted of PBMCs, taken after anti-PD-1 therapy. These receptors originate from a human donor with advanced basal cell or squamous cell carcinoma (not recorded which).

The chain employs TRBV3-1 (or the pseudogene TRBV3-2) and TRBJ2-1; weak D call: TRBD2 (5 bases). The CDR3 is made up of 11 amino acids. Germline CDR1 LGHDT, CDR2 YNNKEL (reference sequence). Trimming took off 7 bases at V and 13 bases at J, with 14 bases between the two ends. Here the CDR3 reads CASTIGEIQFF. The DNA of the CDR3 is TGTGCCAGCACTATCGGGGAAATTCAGTTCTTC.

The CDR3 region is CATSAWGAGYEQYF. CDR3 DNA sequence: TGTGCCACCAGTGCTTGGGGGGCCGGCTACGAGCAGTACTTC. This sequence joins TRBV24-1 and TRBJ2-7; perhaps D is TRBD1 or TRBD2 (6 bases each). V lost 5 bases to trimming and J lost 3 bases, with 13 bases between them. The CDR3 spans 14 residues. Germline V gene lookup returns CDR1 KGHDR and CDR2 SFDVKD.

V and J are TRBV28 and TRBJ2-7, with D possibly being TRBD2 (6 bases). In germline, CDR1 is MDHEN, CDR2 SYDVKM. Trimming left V 8 bases short and J 0 bases short, with 17 bases between. There are 15 residues in the CDR3. The CDR3 nucleotides read TGTGCCAGCGGGCCCTCGATTAGCGGCTCCTACGAGCAGTACTTC. Translating gives CASGPSISGSYEQYF.

This clone turned up a few times. The identical CDR3 is also encoded by other nucleotide sequences in the sample. V is TRBV5-6 and J is TRBJ2-6; tentatively, D is TRBD1 (5 bases). Germline loops: CDR1 SGHDT, CDR2 YYEEEE. The CDR3 totals 15 residues. Trimming took off 3 bases at V and 4 bases at J, with 11 bases between the two ends. As DNA, the CDR3 is TGTGCCAGCAGCTGGCAGGGCTCCGGGGCCAACGTCCTGACTTTC. It encodes CASSWQGSGANVLTF.

The CDR3 coding sequence is TGTGCCAGCAGCTTAGAAGATACCGGGACTAGGAATGAGCAGTTCTTC. Protein sequence: CASSLEDTGTRNEQFF. The chain combines TRBV7-8 with TRBJ2-1; 8 nucleotides agree with TRBD2. The germline CDR1 and CDR2 sequences are SGHVS and FQNEAQ. The CDR3 length is 16 residues. Trimming removed 1 base from V and 7 bases from J; junction bases left unmatched: 9.

J is TRBJ2-7 and V is TRBV29-1; D gene uncertain. The V gene lost 6 bases and the J gene lost 0 bases, with 9 bases spanning the gap. The CDR3 consists of 12 residues. Looked up from germline, CDR1 is SQVTM and CDR2 is ANQGSEA. CDR3 bases: TGCAGCGTCGACTCGAACTCCTACGAGCAGTACTTC. Its protein is CSVDSNSYEQYF.

This clone appeared a single time. The genes are TRBV16 and TRBJ2-1; no clear D. Germline CDR1 is KGHSY and CDR2 is FQNENV. Trimming took 4 bases from V and 10 from J, leaving 8 bases between them. The CDR3 has 11 amino acids. The CDR3 here is CASSPMEEQFF. The CDR3 bases are TGTGCCAGCAGCCCCATGGAGGAGCAGTTCTTC.

V is TRBV7-2 and J is TRBJ2-7; D gene ambiguous. The CDR3 spans 14 residues. Germline V lookup: CDR1 SGHTA, CDR2 FQGNSA. Trimming shortened V by 5 bases and J by 5 bases, and 16 bases separated the two germline ends. The CDR3 bases are TGTGCCAGCAGCGCCCCCGACTTCGTCGACGAGCAGTACTTC. Translating it yields CASSAPDFVDEQYF.

The V and J genes are TRBV3-1 (or the pseudogene TRBV3-2) and TRBJ2-7; D might be TRBD2 (6 bases). Between the trimmed V and J ends, which lost 2 bases and 2 bases, there was a span of 10 bases. From germline, CDR1 is LGHDT and CDR2 YNNKEL (reference sequence). The CDR3 runs 14 residues. This CDR3 is CASSQIQRAYEQYF. The CDR3 nucleotides read TGTGCCAGCAGCCAAATACAGCGGGCCTACGAGCAGTACTTC.

For this clone: The sample holds other DNA sequences that translate to the same CDR3. The gene calls are TRBV5-1 and TRBJ2-7, with TRBD1 matching over 7 bases. The V gene end was trimmed by 4 bases and the J gene end by 3 bases; junction bases not matched to a gene: 10. CDR1 SGHRS and CDR2 YFSETQ come from the germline V gene. This CDR3 comprises 15 residues. The DNA for the CDR3 is TGCGCCAGCAGCGCAACGCCGGGACAGATCTACGAGCAGTACTTC. It codes for CASSATPGQIYEQYF.

The chain recombines TRBV19 with TRBJ1-5; D is unresolved. This CDR3 region has 14 residues. The ends were cut back, 5 bases at V and 7 bases at J, with 15 bases in the middle. Germline CDR1 and CDR2: LNHDA and SQIVND (reference sequence). CDR3 amino acids: CASSPTTPGQPQHF. The CDR3 DNA is TGTGCCAGTAGTCCCACCACTCCCGGGCAGCCCCAGCATTTT.

The chain couples TRBV7-2 to TRBJ2-5; unclear D gene. The CDR3 has 15 amino acids. Trimming cost V 0 bases and J 2 bases, with 10 bases left between them. Germline V CDR1 and CDR2: SGHTA, FQGNSA. CDR3 in amino acids: CASSLAPGVQETQYF. In nucleotides, the CDR3 is TGTGCCAGCAGCTTAGCGCCTGGGGTTCAAGAGACCCAGTACTTC.

The chain uses TRBV29-1 and TRBJ2-1; D is ambiguous. The CDR3 is made up of 13 amino acids. Germline CDR1 reads SQVTM; CDR2 reads ANQGSEA. Trimming removed 3 bases from V and 6 bases from J, with 12 bases in between. The CDR3 coding sequence is TGCAGCGTTGACGAGATCGGCCCCAATGAGCAGTTCTTC. It specifies CSVDEIGPNEQFF.

V usage is TRBV7-9 and J usage is TRBJ1-5; maybe TRBD1 (5 bases). CDR1 and CDR2 from the germline V gene are SEHNR and FQNEAQ (reference sequence). The germline V and J ends were trimmed by 5 bases and 0 bases, with 8 bases remaining between them. The CDR3 has 14 amino acids. The CDR3 region is CASSPDSSNQPQHF. The CDR3 bases are TGTGCCAGCAGCCCCGACAGTAGCAATCAGCCCCAGCATTTT.

This clone is deemed medium-sized (0.01 to 0.1%). The genes are TRBV9 and TRBJ2-7; 13 nucleotides line up with TRBD2. CDR3 length: 15 residues. The trim removed 3 bases at V and 7 bases at J, leaving 7 bases unmatched. Germline CDR1 and CDR2: SGDLS and YYNGEE. The DNA of the CDR3 is TGTGCCAGCAGCGCGACTAGCGGGAGGACCAGGGAGCAGTACTTC. Translation gives CASSATSGRTREQYF.

The genes are TRBV28 and TRBJ1-2; maybe TRBD1 (5 bases). V shed 2 bases and J shed 0 bases, with 13 bases lying between them. Germline V gene lookup returns CDR1 MDHEN and CDR2 SYDVKM. The CDR3 is 16 residues long. The CDR3 region is CASSLIYRNANYGYTF. Here the CDR3 DNA reads TGTGCCAGCAGTTTAATATACAGGAACGCTAACTATGGCTACACCTTC.

The chain uses TRBV18 and TRBJ2-5; 11 bases line up with TRBD2. The germline V gene has CDR1 KGHSH and CDR2 LQKENI. The ends lost 4 bases at V and 5 bases at J; junction bases unmatched: 0. This CDR3 contains 13 residues. CDR3 in DNA: TGTGCCAGCTCACTAGCGGGAGGGGAGACCCAGTACTTC. It codes for CASSLAGGETQYF.

The chain employs TRBV14 and TRBJ1-2; D gene uncertain. The V gene lost 3 bases and the J gene lost 7 bases, with 12 bases spanning the gap. Germline V gene data show CDR1 as SGHDN and CDR2 as FVKESK. The CDR3 covers 13 residues. The CDR3 DNA is TGTGCCAGCAGCCATGGGAGGAATCTTGGCTACACCTTC. Amino acids: CASSHGRNLGYTF.

This rearrangement joins TRBV19 to TRBJ2-7, with 8 bases identical to TRBD2. The V gene end was trimmed by 4 bases and the J gene end by 9 bases; junction bases not matched to a gene: 11. CDR1 and CDR2 (germline): LNHDA, SQIVND (reference sequence). This CDR3 contains 14 residues. CDR3 nucleotides: TGTGCCAGTAGTAGTAGCGGGGCCCCGACCTGGCAGTACTTC. It encodes CASSSSGAPTWQYF.

V gene TRBV7-9 combines with J gene TRBJ1-1; possibly TRBD1 for D (5 bases). The germline V gene encodes CDR1 SEHNR and CDR2 FQNEAQ (reference sequence). The CDR3 totals 13 residues. Trimming left V 8 bases short and J 1 base short, with 11 bases between. CDR3 sequence (DNA): TGTGCCAGCCTGGGACGGAGGAACACTGAAGCTTTCTTT. Its protein product is CASLGRRNTEAFF.

CDR3 nucleotides: TGTGCCAGCAGCCCGCCTGGCTATGGCTACACCTTC. It yields the protein CASSPPGYGYTF. V usage is TRBV5-5 and J usage is TRBJ1-2; D is undetermined. CDR1 SGHKS and CDR2 YYEKEE come from the germline V gene (reference sequence). The CDR3 runs 12 residues. The ends were cut back, 4 bases at V and 4 bases at J, with 8 bases in the middle.

This chain links TRBV10-3 with TRBJ2-5; 11 positions agree with TRBD2. V dropped 6 bases and J dropped 0; count of bases not matched to a gene: 12. Germline-derived CDR1 and CDR2 are ENHRY and SYGVKD. This CDR3 region has 18 residues. The CDR3 loop is CAISDSGTSGEYQETQYF. The CDR3 region has the DNA TGTGCCATCAGCGATTCCGGGACTAGCGGAGAGTACCAAGAGACCCAGTACTTC.

The gene calls are TRBV2 and TRBJ2-2; 8 bases are a match to TRBD1. Losses at the gene ends were 7 bases for V and 1 base for J; bases not matched to a gene: 5. The V gene's germline CDR1 is SNHLY and CDR2 FYNNEI. The CDR3 is 15 amino acids. For the CDR3, the DNA is TGTGCCAGCACTCATGGACAGGGGAACACCGGGGAGCTGTTTTTT. It encodes CASTHGQGNTGELFF.

The V call is TRBV7-6, the J call TRBJ2-1; 8 bases align to TRBD1. The CDR3 extends over 15 amino acids. V lost 2 bases to trimming and J lost 3 bases; unmatched junction nucleotides: 3. Germline values: CDR1 SGHVS, CDR2 FNYEAQ. CDR3 sequence reads: CASSLTGGNYNEQFF. CDR3 coding DNA: TGTGCCAGCAGCTTAACAGGGGGAAACTACAATGAGCAGTTCTTC.